Given below is one T cell receptor (beta chain) in context. The antigen is not known. This CDR3 comprises 13 residues. With 4 bases removed from V and 10 bases from J, the gap between germline ends came to 14 bases. CDR1 SGHVS and CDR2 FQNEAQ come from the germline V gene. The entry originates in a study of CD8+ T cells in alopecia areata. Findings of the study overall: Tofacitinib yielded significantly lower scalp clonality and fewer expanded CD8+ clones among the top 100.

It was cDNA, reverse transcribed from extracted RNA, that served as the sequencing template. Clones were read by immunoSEQ multiplex PCR, and TCRdb kept only the in-frame ones, dropping some. This table has about 270,000 clones, 60% appearing once. Treatment in this sample: oral pan-JAK inhibitor, 5-10 mg twice daily. The receptor comes from a human donor with alopecia areata. The gene calls are TRBV7-8 and TRBJ1-5; no definite D call. Sequenced material: CD4+ T cells sorted from blood, taken at roughly week 52, from a patient treated with tofacitinib. CDR3 bases: TGTGCCAGCAGCTCGCGAGCGCTTTCACCCCAGCATTTT. Encoded protein: CASSSRALSPQHF.